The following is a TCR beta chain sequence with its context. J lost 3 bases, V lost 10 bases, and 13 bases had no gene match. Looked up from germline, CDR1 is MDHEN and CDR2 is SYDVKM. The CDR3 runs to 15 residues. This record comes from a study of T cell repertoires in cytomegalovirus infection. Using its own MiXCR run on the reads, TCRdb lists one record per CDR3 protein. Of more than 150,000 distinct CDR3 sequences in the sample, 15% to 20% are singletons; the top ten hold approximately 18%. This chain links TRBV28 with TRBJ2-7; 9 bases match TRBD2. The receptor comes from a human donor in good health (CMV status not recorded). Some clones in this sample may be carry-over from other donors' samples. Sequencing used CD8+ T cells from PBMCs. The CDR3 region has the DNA TGTGCCACTTCAAGCGGGAGGAACACCAACTACGAGCAGTACTTC. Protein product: CATSSGRNTNYEQYF.